The present T cell receptor (beta chain) was sequenced within a study of shared clonotypes between healthy human individuals. Adult donors, all healthy and HIV-negative, had no recent acute infections or vaccinations. Donors were Caucasian adults residing in Nashville, Tennessee, USA. Sequenced by immunoSEQ multiplex PCR; TCRdb stores in-frame clones only, minus some. The sample records about 490,000 clones, around 78% being singletons. The CDR3 runs 14 residues. Trimming shortened V by 7 bases and J by 1 base, and 13 bases separated the two germline ends. Germline-derived CDR1 and CDR2 are LNHDA and SQIVND (reference sequence).

This chain joins TRBV19 and TRBJ1-1; D uncertain. This TCR was recovered from a woman in her forties in good health. Some clones in this sample may be carry-over from other donors' samples. Specimen: PBMCs. The CDR3 nucleotides are TGTGCCAGTAAGGTGGGCGACTCGAACACTGAAGCTTTCTTT. This codes for CASKVGDSNTEAFF.